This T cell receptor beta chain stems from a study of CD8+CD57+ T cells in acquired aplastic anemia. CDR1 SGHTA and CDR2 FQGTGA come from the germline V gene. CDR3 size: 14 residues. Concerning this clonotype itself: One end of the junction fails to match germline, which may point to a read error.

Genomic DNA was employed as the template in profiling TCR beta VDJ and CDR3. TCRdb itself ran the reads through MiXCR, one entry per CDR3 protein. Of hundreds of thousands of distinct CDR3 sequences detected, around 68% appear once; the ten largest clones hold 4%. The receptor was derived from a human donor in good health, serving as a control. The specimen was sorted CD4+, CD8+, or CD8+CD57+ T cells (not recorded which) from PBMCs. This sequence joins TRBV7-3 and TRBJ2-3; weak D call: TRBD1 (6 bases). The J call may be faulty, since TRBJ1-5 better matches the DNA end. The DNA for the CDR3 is TGTGCCAGCAGCTATCCAACAGGGAATCAGCCGCAGCATTTT. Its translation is CASSYPTGNQPQHF.